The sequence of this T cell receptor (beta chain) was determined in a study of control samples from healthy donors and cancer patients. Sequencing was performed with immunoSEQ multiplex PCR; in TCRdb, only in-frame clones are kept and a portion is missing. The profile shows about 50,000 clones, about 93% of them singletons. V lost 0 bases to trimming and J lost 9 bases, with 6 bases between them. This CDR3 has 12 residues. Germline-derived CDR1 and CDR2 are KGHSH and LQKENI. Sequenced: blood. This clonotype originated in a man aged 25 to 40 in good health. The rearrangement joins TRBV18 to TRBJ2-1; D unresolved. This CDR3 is CASSPPVSEQFF. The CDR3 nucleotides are TGTGCCAGCTCACCACCCGTTAGTGAGCAGTTCTTC.